The entry that follows covers one T cell receptor beta chain sequence. The antigen remains undetermined. CDR1 is SGHNT and CDR2 is YYREEE in the germline V gene (reference sequence). Trimming removed 4 bases from V and 5 bases from J; junction bases left unmatched: 8. The CDR3 length is 14 residues. The data stem from a study of T-cell memory formation after mild COVID-19. Across the study: TCR clusters were mostly confined to one donor each.

MiXCR was run by TCRdb on the 5' RACE reads, yielding one entry per CDR3 protein. The sample records roughly 620,000 distinct CDR3 sequences, roughly 17% being singletons. Study-wide results and limits: From day 15 to 85, contracting clones were balanced between CD4 and CD8, whereas later expanders leaned toward CD4+.

The source is an adult woman who had mild COVID-19 (a few samples of this study predate the infection). Cell type and time point are not known. What was sequenced was PBMCs or a T cell subset sorted from them (not recorded which). V and J are TRBV5-4 and TRBJ2-5, with 7 bases matching TRBD1. Here the CDR3 reads CASSHRQGTETQYF. CDR3 in DNA: TGTGCCAGCAGCCACAGACAGGGTACGGAGACCCAGTACTTC.